This TCR beta chain was captured in a study of T-cell memory formation after mild COVID-19. TCRdb fed the 5' RACE reads into MiXCR, producing one record per CDR3 protein. The repertoire holds 350,000 to 500,000 distinct CDR3 sequences, with 23% as singletons. Note on this clonotype: What it binds is unknown.

Study conclusions and caveats: Several responding clones turned up in pre-infection memory, indicating that cross-reactive memory may have taken part.

V shed 0 bases, J shed 6 bases, and the junction held 9 bases outside the gene matches. Germline V lookup: CDR1 SGDLS, CDR2 YYNGEE. This CDR3 region has 17 residues. The V call is TRBV9, the J call TRBJ2-1; 10 nucleotides align to TRBD2. What was sequenced was PBMCs or a T cell subset sorted from them (not recorded which). The clonotype originates from an adult woman who had mild COVID-19 (a few samples of this study predate the infection). Cell type and time point are not known. CDR3 bases: TGTGCCAGCAGCGTAGCCCCCCAGCGGGAGGGGGGCAATGAGCAGTTCTTC. It codes for CASSVAPQREGGNEQFF.